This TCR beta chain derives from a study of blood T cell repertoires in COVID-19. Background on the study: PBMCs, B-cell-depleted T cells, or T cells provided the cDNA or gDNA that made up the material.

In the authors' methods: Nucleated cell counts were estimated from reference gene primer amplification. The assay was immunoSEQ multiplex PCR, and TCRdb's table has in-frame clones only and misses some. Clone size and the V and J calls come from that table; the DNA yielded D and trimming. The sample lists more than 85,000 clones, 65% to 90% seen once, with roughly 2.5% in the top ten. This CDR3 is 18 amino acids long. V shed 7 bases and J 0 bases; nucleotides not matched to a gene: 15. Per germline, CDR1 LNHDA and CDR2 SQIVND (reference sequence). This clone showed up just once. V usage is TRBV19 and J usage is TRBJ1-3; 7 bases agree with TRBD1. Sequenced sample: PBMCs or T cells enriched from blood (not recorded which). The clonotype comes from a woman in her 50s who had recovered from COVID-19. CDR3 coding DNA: TGTGCCAGTACAAGGCGGGACAGTTTCTCCTTCTCTGGAAACACCATATATTTT. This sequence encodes CASTRRDSFSFSGNTIYF.